The present TCR beta chain was sequenced within a study of blood T cells in healthy people across ages. This clonotype has a single count. The antigen is unknown. Germline and junction disagree at one end, which may indicate a read error. Together with a sample-barcoded 5' primer, a J-beta primer mix was included in a second PCR lasting roughly 6 to 12 cycles. Each of the cDNA molecules was tagged by a template-switch adaptor with 12 random nucleotides. TCRdb redid the calling of the 5' RACE reads with MiXCR, one entry per CDR3 protein. The sample lists under 2 million distinct CDR3 sequences; about 35% were seen once. Study conclusions and caveats: No one knew whether donors had CMV, which possibly confounded expanded clonotype changes. Unsorted PBMC material precluded a definitive naive versus antigen-experienced comparison.

Each of the donors had approximately 10 milliliters of peripheral blood drawn into EDTA-treated Vacutainer tubes. The CDR3 covers 16 residues. The germline gives CDR1 LGHNA, CDR2 YNFKEQ. The TCR sequence derives from a woman aged 25 to 45 in good health. Sequencing was performed on blood. The chain joins TRBV4-2 to TRBJ2-6, with D perhaps given as TRBD1 or TRBD2 (7 bases each). This CDR3 reads CASSQDTGEGASVLTF. The CDR3 nucleotides are TGTGCCAGCAGCCAAGATACGGGGGAGGGGGCCAGCGTCCTGACTTTC.